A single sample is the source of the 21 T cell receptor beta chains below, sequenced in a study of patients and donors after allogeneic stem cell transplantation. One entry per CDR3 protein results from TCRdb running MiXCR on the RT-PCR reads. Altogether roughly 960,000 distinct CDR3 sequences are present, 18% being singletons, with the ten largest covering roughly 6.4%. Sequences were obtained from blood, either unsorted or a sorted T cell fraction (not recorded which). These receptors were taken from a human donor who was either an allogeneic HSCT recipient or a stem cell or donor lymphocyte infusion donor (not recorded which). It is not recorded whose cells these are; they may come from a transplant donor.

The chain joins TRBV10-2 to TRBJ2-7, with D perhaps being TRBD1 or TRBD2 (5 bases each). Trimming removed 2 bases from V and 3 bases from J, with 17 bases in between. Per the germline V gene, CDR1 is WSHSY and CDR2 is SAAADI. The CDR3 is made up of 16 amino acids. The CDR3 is CASSEQRNTGLYEQYF. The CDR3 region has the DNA TGCGCCAGCAGTGAGCAGAGGAACACAGGACTCTACGAGCAGTACTTC.

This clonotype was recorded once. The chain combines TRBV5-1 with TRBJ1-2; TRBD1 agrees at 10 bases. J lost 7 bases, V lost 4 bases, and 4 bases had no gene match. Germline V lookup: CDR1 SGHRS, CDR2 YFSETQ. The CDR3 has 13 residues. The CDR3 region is CASSTDRGIGYTF. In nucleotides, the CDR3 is TGCGCCAGCAGCACGGACAGGGGGATTGGCTACACCTTC.

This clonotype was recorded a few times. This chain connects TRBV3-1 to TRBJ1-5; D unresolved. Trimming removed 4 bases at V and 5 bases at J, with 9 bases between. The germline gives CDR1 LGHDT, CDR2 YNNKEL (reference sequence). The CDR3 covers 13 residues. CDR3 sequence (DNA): TGTGCCAGCAGCCCATCTCATTATCAGCCCCAGCATTTT. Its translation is CASSPSHYQPQHF.

CDR3 nucleotides: TGTGCCAGTAGTACCAGGGACAGGGGGAACATTCAGTACTTC. As protein: CASSTRDRGNIQYF. The V call is TRBV19, the J call TRBJ2-4; the match to TRBD1 covers 11 bases. Per germline, CDR1 LNHDA and CDR2 SQIVND (reference sequence). V dropped 4 bases and J dropped 7; count of bases not matched to a gene: 3. CDR3 length: 14 amino acids.

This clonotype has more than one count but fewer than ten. Written as DNA, the CDR3 is TGCGCCAGCAGCTTTGCCCGGGACAGGCCACCTATTCTCCTCCAAGAGACCCAGTACTTC. Protein sequence: CASSFARDRPPILLQETQYF. The V gene is TRBV5-1, the J gene TRBJ2-5; 8 bases line up with TRBD1. In germline, CDR1 is SGHRS, CDR2 YFSETQ. V dropped 2 bases and J dropped 1; count of bases not matched to a gene: 19. The CDR3 loop spans 20 amino acids.

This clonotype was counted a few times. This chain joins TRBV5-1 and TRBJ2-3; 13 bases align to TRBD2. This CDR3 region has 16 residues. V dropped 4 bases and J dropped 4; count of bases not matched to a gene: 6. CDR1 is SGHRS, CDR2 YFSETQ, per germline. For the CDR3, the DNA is TGCGCCAGCAGCCTTACTAGCGGGAGGGCGGCAGATACGCAGTATTTT. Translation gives CASSLTSGRAADTQYF.

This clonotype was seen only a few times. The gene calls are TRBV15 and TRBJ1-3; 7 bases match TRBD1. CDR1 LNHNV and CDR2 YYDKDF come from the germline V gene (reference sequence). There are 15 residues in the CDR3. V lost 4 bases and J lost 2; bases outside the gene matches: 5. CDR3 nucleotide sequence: TGTGCCACCAGCACTCCGACAGGGACTGGAAACACCATATATTTT. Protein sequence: CATSTPTGTGNTIYF.

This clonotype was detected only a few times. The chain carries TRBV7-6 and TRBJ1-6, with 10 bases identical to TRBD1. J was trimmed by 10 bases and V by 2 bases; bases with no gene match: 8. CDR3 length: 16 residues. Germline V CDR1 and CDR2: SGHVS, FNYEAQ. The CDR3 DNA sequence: TGTGCCAGCAGCTTAAGGGGGGGGACAGGGGTGTCACCCCTCCACTTT. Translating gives CASSLRGGTGVSPLHF.

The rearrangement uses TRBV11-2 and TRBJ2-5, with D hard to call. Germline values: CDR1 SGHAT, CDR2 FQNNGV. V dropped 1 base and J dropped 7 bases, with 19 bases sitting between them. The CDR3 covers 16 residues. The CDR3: CASSLGPRTVLGTQYF. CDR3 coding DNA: TGTGCCAGCAGCTTAGGCCCAAGGACGGTTCTAGGGACCCAGTACTTC.

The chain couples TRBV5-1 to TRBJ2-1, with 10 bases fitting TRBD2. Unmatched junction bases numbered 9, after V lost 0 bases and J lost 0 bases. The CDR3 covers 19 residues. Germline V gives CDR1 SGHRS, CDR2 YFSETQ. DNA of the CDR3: TGCGCCAGCAGCTTGGAGGCTAGCGGGAGTTCTAGCTCCTACAATGAGCAGTTCTTC. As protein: CASSLEASGSSSSYNEQFF.

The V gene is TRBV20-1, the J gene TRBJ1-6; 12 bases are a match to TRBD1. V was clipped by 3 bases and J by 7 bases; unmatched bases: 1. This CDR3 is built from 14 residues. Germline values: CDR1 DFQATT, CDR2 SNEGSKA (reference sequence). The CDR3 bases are TGCAGTGCTAGCGGGACAGGGGGCAATTCACCCCTCCACTTT. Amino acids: CSASGTGGNSPLHF.

CDR3 sequence reads: CASSSQGRAGLAYNEQFF. The CDR3 DNA reads TGTGCCAGCAGCTCCCAAGGCCGGGCGGGACTAGCGTACAATGAGCAGTTCTTC. The chain carries TRBV7-3 and TRBJ2-1; 10 bases match TRBD2. The CDR3 spans 18 residues. V lost 4 bases and J lost 4; bases outside the gene matches: 13. Looked up from germline, CDR1 is SGHTA and CDR2 is FQGTGA. Using reference TRBV7-3 and TRBJ2-1 for the parts outside the CDR3, the full variable domain is GAGVSQTPSNKVTEKGKYVELRCDPISGHTALYWYRQSLGQGPEFLIYFQGTGAADDSGLPNDRFFAVRPEGSVSTLKIQRTERGDSAVYLCASSSQGRAGLAYNEQFFGPGTRLTVL.

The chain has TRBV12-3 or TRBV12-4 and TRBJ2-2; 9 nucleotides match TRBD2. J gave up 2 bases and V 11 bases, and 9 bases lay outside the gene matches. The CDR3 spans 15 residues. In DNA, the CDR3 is TGTGCCCAAGGGGGGACTAGCCCAAACACCGGGGAGCTGTTTTTT. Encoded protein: CAQGGTSPNTGELFF.

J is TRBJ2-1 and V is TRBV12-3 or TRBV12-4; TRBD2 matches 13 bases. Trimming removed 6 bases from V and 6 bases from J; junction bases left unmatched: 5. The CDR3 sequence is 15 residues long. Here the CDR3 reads CASRTSGGTPNEQFF. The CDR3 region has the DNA TGTGCCAGCAGGACTAGCGGGGGGACACCCAATGAGCAGTTCTTC.

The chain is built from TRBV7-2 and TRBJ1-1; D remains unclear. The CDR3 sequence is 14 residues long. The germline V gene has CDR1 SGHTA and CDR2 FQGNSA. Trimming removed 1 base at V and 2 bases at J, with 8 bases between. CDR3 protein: CASSLVLLNTEAFF. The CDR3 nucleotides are TGTGCCAGCAGCTTAGTTCTTTTAAACACTGAAGCTTTCTTT.

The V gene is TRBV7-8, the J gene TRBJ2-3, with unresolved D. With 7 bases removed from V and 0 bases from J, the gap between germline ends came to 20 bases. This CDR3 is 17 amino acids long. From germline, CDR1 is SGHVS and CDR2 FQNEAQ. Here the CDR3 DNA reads TGTGCCAGCAACCCTATCTCGGGCGGATCTAGCACAGATACGCAGTATTTT. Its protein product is CASNPISGGSSTDTQYF. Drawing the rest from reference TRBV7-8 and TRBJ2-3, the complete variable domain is GAGVSQSPRYKVAKRGQDVALRCDPISGHVSLFWYQQALGQGPEFLTYFQNEAQLDKSGLPSDRFFAERPEGSVSTLKIQRTQQEDSAVYLCASNPISGGSSTDTQYFGPGTRLTVL.

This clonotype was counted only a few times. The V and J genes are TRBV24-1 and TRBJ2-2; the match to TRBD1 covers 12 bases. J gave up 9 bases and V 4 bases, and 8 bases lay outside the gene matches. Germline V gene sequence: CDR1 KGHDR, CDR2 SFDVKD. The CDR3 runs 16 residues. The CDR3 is CATSEMGQGAPWELFF. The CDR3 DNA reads TGTGCCACCAGTGAGATGGGACAGGGGGCGCCCTGGGAGCTGTTTTTT.

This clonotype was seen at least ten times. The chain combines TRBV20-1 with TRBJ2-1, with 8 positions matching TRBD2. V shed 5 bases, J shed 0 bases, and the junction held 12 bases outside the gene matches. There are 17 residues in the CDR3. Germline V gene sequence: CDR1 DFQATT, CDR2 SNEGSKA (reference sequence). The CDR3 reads CSAGGVSGAVSYNEQFF. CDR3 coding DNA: TGCAGTGCTGGGGGGGTTAGCGGGGCCGTCTCCTACAATGAGCAGTTCTTC.

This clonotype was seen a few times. The CDR3 region is CASSPPAQVAGELFF. The CDR3 DNA follows: TGCGCCAGCAGCCCGCCGGCACAGGTTGCCGGGGAGCTGTTTTTT. This sequence joins TRBV5-1 and TRBJ2-2; D may be TRBD1 (5 bases). Germline V gene sequence: CDR1 SGHRS, CDR2 YFSETQ. V shed 4 bases and J shed 6 bases, with 16 bases lying between them. The CDR3 has 15 residues.

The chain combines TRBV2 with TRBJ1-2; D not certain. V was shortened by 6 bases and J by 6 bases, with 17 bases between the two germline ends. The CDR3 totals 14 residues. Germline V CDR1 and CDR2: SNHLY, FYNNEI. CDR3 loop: CASRRTAEADGYTF. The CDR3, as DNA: TGTGCCAGCAGGCGGACGGCCGAGGCCGATGGCTACACCTTC.

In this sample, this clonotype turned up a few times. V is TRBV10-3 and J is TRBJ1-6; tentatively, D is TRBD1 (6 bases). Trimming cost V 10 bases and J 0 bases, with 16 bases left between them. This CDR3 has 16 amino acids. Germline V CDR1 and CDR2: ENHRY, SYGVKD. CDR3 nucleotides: TGTGCCACACTGGACAGCCCAGACTCCTATAATTCACCCCTCCACTTT. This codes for CATLDSPDSYNSPLHF.